This TCR beta chain was identified during a study of shared clonotypes between healthy human individuals. Germline CDR1 and CDR2: MNHEY and SVGAGI. The germline V and J ends were trimmed by 6 bases and 3 bases, with 14 bases remaining between them. The CDR3 spans 14 residues. Profiled with immunoSEQ multiplex PCR; TCRdb holds only in-frame clones, not every one. The repertoire holds hundreds of thousands of clones, with about 78% as singletons. Nashville, Tennessee was home to all donors, who were Caucasian adults. The study separated CD4+ cells into CD45RA+ naive and CD45RA-negative memory subsets. The chain employs TRBV6-5 and TRBJ1-1; perhaps TRBD1 as D (5 bases). This clonotype originated in a woman aged 25 to 39 in good health. The material sequenced was memory CD4+ T cells sorted from blood. The subset denotes: CD45RA-negative fraction. The CDR3 DNA is TGTGCCAGCAGCACAAAATTGGGGGACACTGAAGCTTTCTTT. Translating it yields CASSTKLGDTEAFF.